This TCR beta chain appears in the sequencing data of a study of spatial heterogeneity in lung cancer. Study as a whole: Available PBMC from follow-up, collected a median of approximately 25 months after resection, underwent sequencing.

This clonotype was seen only a few times. The CDR3 has 15 amino acids. Germline V gene sequence: CDR1 DFQATT, CDR2 SNEGSKA (reference sequence). V was cut by 3 bases and J by 3 bases, with 14 bases left in between. The sample's time point: blood at routine non-recurrence follow-up after resection. Extraction of whole RNA from tumor, nontumor lung or frozen PBMC preceded unsorted sequencing. TCRdb called the 5' RACE reads again in MiXCR, with one record for every CDR3 protein. The top ten hold approximately 15% of the sample, which has about 120,000 distinct CDR3 sequences, more than 10% seen once. The sequence was collected from a male donor with early-stage non-small cell lung cancer. The material was PBMCs, obtained at follow-up. The V call is TRBV20-1, the J call TRBJ1-4; a possible D gene is TRBD1 (6 bases). CDR3 sequence: CSARPPDRANEKLFF. The CDR3 DNA reads TGCAGTGCTAGGCCCCCGGACAGAGCTAATGAAAAACTGTTTTTT.